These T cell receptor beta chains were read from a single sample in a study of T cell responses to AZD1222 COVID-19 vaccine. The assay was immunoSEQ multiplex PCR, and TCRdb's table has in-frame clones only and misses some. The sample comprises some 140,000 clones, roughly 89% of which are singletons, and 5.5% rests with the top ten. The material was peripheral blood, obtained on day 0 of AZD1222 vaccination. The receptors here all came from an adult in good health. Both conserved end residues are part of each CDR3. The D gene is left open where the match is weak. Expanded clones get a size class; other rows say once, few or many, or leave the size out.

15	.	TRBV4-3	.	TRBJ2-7	CASSPFVLESYEQYF	TGCGCCAGCAGCCCCTTCGTCTTGGAGTCCTACGAGCAGTACTTC
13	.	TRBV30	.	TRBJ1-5	CAWSVQGGQPQHF	TGTGCCTGGAGTGTACAGGGAGGCCAGCCCCAGCATTTT
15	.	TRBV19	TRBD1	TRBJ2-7	CASSLRDRALDEQYF	TGTGCCAGTAGTCTCCGGGACAGGGCTTTGGACGAGCAGTACTTC
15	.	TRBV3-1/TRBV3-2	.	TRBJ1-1	CASSPMTGTNTEAFF	TGTGCCAGCAGCCCCATGACAGGAACGAACACTGAAGCTTTCTTT
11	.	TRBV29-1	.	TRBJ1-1	CSVGGLGEAFF	TGCAGCGTTGGAGGGTTGGGTGAAGCTTTCTTT
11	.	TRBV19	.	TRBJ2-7	CASSTGPEQYF	TGTGCCAGTAGTACAGGCCCCGAGCAGTACTTC
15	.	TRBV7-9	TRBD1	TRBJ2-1	CASSSSGGSYNEQFF	TGTGCCAGCAGCTCCTCAGGGGGCTCCTACAATGAGCAGTTCTTC
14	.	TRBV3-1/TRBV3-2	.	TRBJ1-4	CATDRDSGNEKLFF	TGTGCCACCGACCGGGACTCGGGGAATGAAAAACTGTTTTTT
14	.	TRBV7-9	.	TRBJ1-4	CASTSPSTNEKLFF	TGTGCCAGCACCTCCCCCTCTACTAATGAAAAACTGTTTTTT
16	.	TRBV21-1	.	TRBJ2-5	CASSKVRAGPQETQYF	TGTGCCAGCAGCAAAGTCCGAGCGGGCCCACAAGAGACCCAGTACTTC
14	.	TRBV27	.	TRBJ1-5	CASSWTATNQPQHF	TGTGCCAGCAGCTGGACAGCCACAAATCAGCCCCAGCATTTT
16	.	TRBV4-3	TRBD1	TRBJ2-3	CASSQGKRGGPDTQYF	TGCGCCAGCAGCCAAGGGAAACGAGGGGGCCCAGATACGCAGTATTTT
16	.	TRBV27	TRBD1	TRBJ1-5	CASTPKGQYVPQPQHF	TGTGCCAGCACCCCAAAGGGACAGTATGTCCCCCAGCCCCAGCATTTT
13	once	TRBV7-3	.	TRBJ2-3	CASSLIIGDTQYF	TGTGCCAGCAGCTTAATTATCGGAGATACGCAGTATTTT
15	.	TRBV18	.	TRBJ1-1	CASSPLRGELAEAFF	TGTGCCAGCTCACCCCTAAGGGGGGAATTGGCTGAAGCTTTCTTT
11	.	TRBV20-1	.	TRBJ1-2	CSARTLYGYTF	TGCAGTGCTAGAACCCTCTATGGCTACACCTTC
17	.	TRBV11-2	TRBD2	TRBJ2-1	CASSPRVRAGSYNEQFF	TGTGCCAGCAGCCCCCGCGTGCGAGCGGGATCTTACAATGAGCAGTTCTTC
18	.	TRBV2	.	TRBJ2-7	CASSEEANVGRFLSGQYF	TGTGCCAGCAGTGAAGAGGCTAATGTAGGGCGGTTTTTGAGTGGGCAGTACTTC
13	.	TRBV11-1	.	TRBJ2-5	CASSFSRQETQYF	TGTGCCAGCAGCTTCTCCAGGCAAGAGACCCAGTACTTC
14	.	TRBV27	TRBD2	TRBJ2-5	CASSLVGGQETQYF	TGTGCCAGCAGTTTAGTGGGAGGGCAAGAGACCCAGTACTTC
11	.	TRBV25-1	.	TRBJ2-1	CASSFGNEQFF	TGTGCCAGCAGTTTCGGGAATGAGCAGTTCTTC
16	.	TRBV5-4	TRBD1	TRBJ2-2	CASSPPTGGAGGELFF	TGTGCCAGCAGCCCCCCGACAGGGGGCGCGGGCGGGGAGCTGTTTTTT
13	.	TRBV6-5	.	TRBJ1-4	CASSSWNNEKLFF	TGTGCCAGCAGTTCCTGGAATAATGAAAAACTGTTTTTT